This T cell receptor beta chain emerged from a study of T-cell reconstitution after alpha-beta-depleted transplantation in children. The germline V gene has CDR1 SEHNR and CDR2 FQNEAQ (reference sequence). J gave up 3 bases and V 5 bases, and 8 bases lay outside the gene matches. The CDR3 consists of 17 residues. Unique molecular identifiers were incorporated into the prepared TCRbeta library. TCRdb passed the PCR reads through MiXCR, listing each CDR3 protein once. The table lists 210,000 or so distinct CDR3 sequences, about 9.2% of them singletons. The receptor comes from a human donor who donated a stem cell graft to a child with acute lymphoblastic leukemia. The V and J genes are TRBV7-9 and TRBJ2-2, with TRBD1 matching 11 bases. The sequences come from PBMCs from the stem cell graft donor, collected from the stem cell graft. The CDR3 DNA follows: TGTGCCAGCAGCGGCCCGATGGGACAGGGGGACACCGGGGAGCTGTTTTTT. It codes for CASSGPMGQGDTGELFF.